This T cell receptor (beta chain) was sequenced during a study of T cell responses to AZD1222 COVID-19 vaccine. The germline V gene encodes CDR1 LGHNA and CDR2 YSLEER. Unmatched junction bases numbered 10, after V lost 4 bases and J lost 4 bases. The CDR3 is made up of 15 amino acids. The method was immunoSEQ multiplex PCR; TCRdb's version includes in-frame clones alone and lacks a portion of them. The profile covers more than 95,000 clones, with 80% to 90% appearing a single time and roughly 4.3% taken by the ten largest. Points from the study as a whole: Seropositive at baseline were only five or six AZD1222 recipients. Samples come after the peak T cell response, not at day 14. The CD4 TCRs associated with vaccination extended across spike and predominated at 160-218 and 743-854.

This clone was detected only a few times. The target antigen is unknown. Sequenced material: peripheral blood, taken on day 0 of MenACWY control vaccination. The rearrangement links TRBV4-3 to TRBJ2-7, with 7 bases fitting TRBD1. The clonotype originates from an adult in good health. CDR3: CASSRTVAGGYEQYF. The DNA for the CDR3 is TGCGCCAGCAGCCGGACGGTCGCAGGGGGTTACGAGCAGTACTTC.